This T cell receptor (beta chain) originates from a study of blood T cell repertoires in COVID-19. The wider study: Sites across the United States, Italy and Spain contributed samples from acute and convalescent COVID-19. Sample material is recorded as cDNA or gDNA derived from T cells, B-cell-depleted T cells, or PBMCs.

Per germline, CDR1 SNHLY and CDR2 FYNNEI. J lost 4 bases, V lost 6 bases, and 1 base had no gene match. This CDR3 region has 15 residues. In the authors' workflow: Using reference gene primer amplification, nucleated cell counts were estimated. Produced via immunoSEQ multiplex PCR; TCRdb's table is partial and in-frame only. The D gene and trimming were derived from the DNA, and the V and J assignments and clone size from that table. This table holds about 210,000 clones, approximately 78% found once. It was during active infection that Seattle patients were enrolled and then longitudinally followed. Specimen: peripheral blood. This TCR came from a woman in her 70s with COVID-19, enrolled during active disease. The chain employs TRBV2 and TRBJ2-1, with 15 bases fitting TRBD2. The CDR3 loop is CASRGLAGGYNEQFF. The CDR3, as DNA: TGTGCCAGCAGGGGACTAGCGGGGGGATACAATGAGCAGTTCTTC.